The present T cell receptor (beta chain) was sequenced within a study of blood T cell repertoires in COVID-19 (TCRdb year 2020). About the study as a whole: Collaborator samples came from the United States, Italy and Spain and covered acute and convalescent phases of COVID-19. The prospective study material was composed of cDNA or gDNA derived from T cells, B-cell-depleted T cells, or PBMCs. The dataset comprised deeply sampled blood TCRbeta repertoires from subjects exposed to, actively infected with, or recovered from COVID-19. The repertoires were released in a freely available public database meant as a resource for research on the immune response to SARS-CoV-2. The samples were drawn from the first 160 participants of the ongoing ImmuneRACE study and from some 1,300 subjects provided by 6 global collaborators. Sample metadata almost always included a de-identified subject ID, COVID-19 status, age in years and sex. Where HLA class I and class II types were available, the types were taken from metadata supplied by the sample provider, not from assay-based typing. Results the study describes overall, beyond this receptor: The amount of clinical and demographic metadata varied by source and participant and was provided uncurated.

One collaborating source in Seattle enrolled patients while the patients were actively infected and followed the patients over time throughout the course of disease. Collaborating institutions collected whole blood in K2EDTA tubes following their own protocols. For TCRbeta analysis, collaborator samples were shipped as frozen whole blood, as isolated PBMCs, or as DNA extracted from either sample type. TCRbeta CDR3 regions were amplified from genomic DNA by means of the immunoSEQ Assay, a bias-controlled multiplex PCR. Processing in the source paper ran as follows. The number of nucleated cells in each sample was estimated from the amplification of reference gene primers within the assay. To quantify the absolute abundance of each unique TCRbeta CDR3 rearrangement, sequence reads were collapsed and filtered. For each sample, productive Simpson clonality was calculated by taking the square root of Simpson's diversity index across productive rearrangements. Held by TCRdb, this immuneACCESS table contains in-frame sequences only and omits some clones. Under half of the omission traces to an unresolved V gene where checked; the cause of the rest is unknown. V and J calls and clone size follow that table, whereas D and trimming were derived from the DNA. The sample profile shows some 180,000 clones; roughly 80% of them were found once. The ten largest clones capture roughly 9.6% of the sample.

In the case of this clone: The specificity of this receptor is unknown. Base quality data are lacking; no much larger clone is found one base away.

This TCR derives from a woman in her thirties or forties with COVID-19, enrolled during active disease. Sequencing was carried out using peripheral blood.

The CDR3 is CASNNPGRTEAFF. The nucleotide sequence is given as TGTGCCAGCAACAATCCGGGTAGGACTGAAGCTTTCTTT. The chain is made from TRBV2 and TRBJ1-1, with no confidently assigned D gene. The germline V gene yields SNHLY for CDR1 and FYNNEI for CDR2. V is shortened by 7 bases, J by 5 bases, and the region joining them spans 14 bases. The cysteine opens and the phenylalanine closes a CDR3 of 13 amino acids. Only the CDR3 DNA stays, 39 bases, in frame from base 1. The full variable domain, completed from the reference TRBV2 and TRBJ1-1 proteins outside the CDR3, reads EPEVTQTPSHQVTQMGQEVILRCVPISNHLYFYWYRQILGQKVEFLVSFYNNEISEKSEIFDDQFSVERPDGSNFTLKIRSTKLEDSAMYFCASNNPGRTEAFFGQGTRLTVV.